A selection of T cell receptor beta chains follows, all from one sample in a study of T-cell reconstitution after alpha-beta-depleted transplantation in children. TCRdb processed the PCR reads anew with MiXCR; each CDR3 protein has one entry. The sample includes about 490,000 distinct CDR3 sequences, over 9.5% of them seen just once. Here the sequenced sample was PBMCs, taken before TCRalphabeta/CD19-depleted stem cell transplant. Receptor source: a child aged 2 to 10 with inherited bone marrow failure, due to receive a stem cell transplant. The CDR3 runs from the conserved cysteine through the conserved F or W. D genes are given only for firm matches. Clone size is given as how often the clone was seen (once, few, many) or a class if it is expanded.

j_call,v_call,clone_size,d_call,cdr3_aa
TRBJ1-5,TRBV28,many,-,CASSSRKPQHF
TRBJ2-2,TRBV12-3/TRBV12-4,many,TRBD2,CASTIAAGGVTGELFF
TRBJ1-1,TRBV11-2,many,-,CASSLTVVPEAFF
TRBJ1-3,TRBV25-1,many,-,CASSEYGQRSGNTIYF
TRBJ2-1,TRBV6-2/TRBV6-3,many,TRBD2,CASSATSGRALWSYNEQFF
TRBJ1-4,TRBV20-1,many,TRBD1,CSARPERGQEQEKLFF
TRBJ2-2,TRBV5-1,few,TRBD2,CASSNVAGGPNTGELFF
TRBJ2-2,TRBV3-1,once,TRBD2,CASSPEVAGATGELFF
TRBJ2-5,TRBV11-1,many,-,CASSLGAGTATRRAETQYF
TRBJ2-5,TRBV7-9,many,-,CASSSPPGAGGETQYF
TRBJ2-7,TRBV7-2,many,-,CASSLTGIYEQYF
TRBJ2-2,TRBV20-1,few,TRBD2,CSALGGGSLPGELFF
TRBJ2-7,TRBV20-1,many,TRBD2,CSARDPSGRGAEQYF
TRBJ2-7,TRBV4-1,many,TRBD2,CASSQDLSLAGASSYEQYF